What follows are 25 T cell receptor beta chains derived from one specimen sequenced in a study of blood T cell repertoires in COVID-19. Profiled with immunoSEQ multiplex PCR; TCRdb holds only in-frame clones, not every one. Of some 200,000 clones in the sample, about four fifths were seen once. Sequenced: peripheral blood. These receptors all stem from a woman aged 40 to 55 with acute or convalescent COVID-19.

The rearrangement joins TRBV11-2 to TRBJ1-1; 7 bases match TRBD1. The CDR3 runs to 16 residues. Germline lookup yields CDR1 SGHAT and CDR2 FQNNGV. V was clipped by 1 base and J by 10 bases; unmatched bases: 15. CDR3: CASSLGTGVSPPGAFF. In nucleotides, the CDR3 is TGTGCCAGCAGCTTAGGGACAGGTGTATCGCCCCCAGGAGCTTTCTTT.

CDR3 nucleotide sequence: TGCGCCAGCAGCCAAAAGAGCGGGGATGAGCAGTTCTTC. Protein product: CASSQKSGDEQFF. The chain has TRBV4-1 and TRBJ2-1; 7 bases align to TRBD2. The CDR3 contains 13 residues. The germline V gene has CDR1 MGHRA and CDR2 YSYEKL. V was clipped by 2 bases and J by 8 bases; unmatched bases: 3.

Regarding this clone: The sample carries other DNA sequences with the same CDR3. The chain employs TRBV12-3 or TRBV12-4 and TRBJ1-6, with no clear D. The CDR3 has 12 amino acids. The V and J ends lost 6 bases and 6 bases respectively, with 6 bases between them. In DNA form, the CDR3 reads TGTGCCAGCAGCCTCGGTAATTCACCCCTCCACTTT. The encoded protein is CASSLGNSPLHF.

This chain links TRBV6-2 or TRBV6-3 with TRBJ2-1; 13 bases fit TRBD2. The CDR3 contains 19 residues. Trimming at V came to 3 bases and at J to 0 bases, leaving 8 bases not matched to a gene. Looked up from germline, CDR1 is MNHEY and CDR2 is SVGEGT. The DNA for the CDR3 is TGTGCCAGCAGTTATGCGGGACTAGCGGGAAATCCCTCCTACAATGAGCAGTTCTTC. It encodes CASSYAGLAGNPSYNEQFF.

The sample holds a few counts of this clone. Other DNA variants within this sample encode the same CDR3. The chain links TRBV30 to TRBJ1-5, with D possibly being TRBD1 (5 bases). The CDR3 sequence is 15 residues long. V shed 3 bases and J shed 4 bases, with 16 bases lying between them. The germline CDR1 and CDR2 sequences are GTSNPN and SVGIG (reference sequence). The chain's CDR3 is CAWSSGQGNNQPQHF. CDR3 DNA: TGTGCCTGGAGCTCCGGACAAGGGAATAATCAGCCCCAGCATTTT.

The chain recombines TRBV18 with TRBJ2-1; the match to TRBD2 covers 8 bases. V gave up 3 bases and J gave up 3 bases; unmatched junction bases: 1. CDR1 and CDR2 (germline): KGHSH, LQKENI. This CDR3 is built from 14 residues. CDR3 coding DNA: TGTGCCAGCTCACCGCGGGGGGTCTACAATGAGCAGTTCTTC. Translation gives CASSPRGVYNEQFF.

This clone was counted a single time. This chain uses TRBV5-1 with TRBJ2-1; D is perhaps TRBD1 (6 bases). V lost 3 bases, J lost 8 bases, and 9 bases lay in between. This CDR3 comprises 12 residues. Germline values: CDR1 SGHRS, CDR2 YFSETQ. The CDR3 sequence: CASSSPGDEQFF. Written as DNA, the CDR3 is TGCGCCAGCAGCTCACCAGGGGATGAGCAGTTCTTC.

This clone has a single count. This chain connects TRBV1 to TRBJ1-5; the table's D call, TRBD1, was not checked against the DNA. TRBV1 is termed a pseudogene. CDR3 length: 15 amino acids. The CDR3 region has the DNA TGCACCAGCAGACAAGGGGGCCTCAGCAATCAGCCCCAGCATTTT. It yields the protein CTSRQGGLSNQPQHF.

The chain has TRBV7-9 and TRBJ1-2; 11 nucleotides match TRBD1. The length of the CDR3 is 14 residues. Germline V lookup: CDR1 SEHNR, CDR2 FQNEAQ (reference sequence). Trimming cost V 5 bases and J 4 bases; bases outside gene matches: 3. CDR3 nucleotide sequence: TGTGCCAGCAGCACCGGGACAGGGGGCTATGGCTACACCTTC. This gives the protein CASSTGTGGYGYTF.

The rearrangement uses TRBV10-3 and TRBJ2-3, with D maybe TRBD2 (6 bases). Germline CDR1 reads ENHRY; CDR2 reads SYGVKD. This CDR3 region has 15 residues. With 6 bases removed from V and 2 bases from J, the gap between germline ends came to 15 bases. For the CDR3, the DNA is TGTGCCATCAGCCCGGGACTTGCCTCCACAGATACGCAGTATTTT. Amino acid sequence: CAISPGLASTDTQYF.

J is TRBJ1-4 and V is TRBV9; maybe TRBD1 (5 bases). Trimming pared 0 bases from V and 7 bases from J, leaving 7 bases between. The germline V gene encodes CDR1 SGDLS and CDR2 YYNGEE. The CDR3 totals 13 residues. As DNA, the CDR3 is TGTGCCAGCAGCGTAGGGAGGGGTGAAAAACTGTTTTTT. Translation gives CASSVGRGEKLFF.

The CDR3 region is CASTTSIPGLAGGPSWADTQYF. Written as DNA, the CDR3 is TGTGCCAGCACCACCTCGATTCCGGGACTAGCGGGAGGGCCATCGTGGGCAGATACGCAGTATTTT. The V and J genes are TRBV27 and TRBJ2-3, with 16 bases matching TRBD2. Germline CDR1 reads MNHEY; CDR2 reads SMNVEV (reference sequence). CDR3 length: 22 amino acids. Losses at the gene ends were 7 bases for V and 4 bases for J; bases not matched to a gene: 23.

This chain links TRBV10-3 with TRBJ2-7; 9 nucleotides agree with TRBD2. Germline values: CDR1 ENHRY, CDR2 SYGVKD. This CDR3 spans 17 amino acids. With 4 bases clipped from V and 12 bases from J, the junction kept 22 bases outside the gene matches. For the CDR3, the DNA is TGTGCCATCAGTGGGATGCATCTCTCTAGCGGGGCCAACGGGGTGTACTTC. This gives the protein CAISGMHLSSGANGVYF.

V usage is TRBV5-1 and J usage is TRBJ1-2; possibly TRBD1 for D (6 bases). Looked up from germline, CDR1 is SGHRS and CDR2 is YFSETQ. Trimming pared 4 bases from V and 3 bases from J, leaving 13 bases between. The CDR3 length is 14 residues. The CDR3 spells CASSIRTADYGYTF. For the CDR3, the DNA is TGCGCCAGCAGCATAAGGACAGCAGACTATGGCTACACCTTC. Full variable domain (rest looked up from reference TRBV5-1 and TRBJ1-2): KAGVTQTPRYLIKTRGQQVTLSCSPISGHRSVSWYQQTPGQGLQFLFEYFSETQRNKGNFPGRFSGRQFSNSRSEMNVSTLELGDSALYLCASSIRTADYGYTFGSGTRLTVV.

V is TRBV7-9 and J is TRBJ2-3; 7 bases fit TRBD2. The CDR3 spans 16 residues. With V trimmed by 2 bases and J by 3 bases, 8 bases remained unmatched. CDR1 SEHNR and CDR2 FQNEAQ come from the germline V gene (reference sequence). CDR3 nucleotides: TGTGCCAGCAGCTTATTTGCGGGAGTCGGTACAGATACGCAGTATTTT. Translation: CASSLFAGVGTDTQYF.

In this sample, this clone turned up a few times. V gene TRBV11-2 combines with J gene TRBJ2-1, with 7 bases identical to TRBD1. Per the germline V gene, CDR1 is SGHAT and CDR2 is FQNNGV. The V gene end was trimmed by 4 bases and the J gene end by 8 bases; junction bases not matched to a gene: 11. CDR3 length: 15 residues. The DNA for the CDR3 is TGTGCCAGCAGCTCCCAGGGGGTGCCCGGGGATGAGCAGTTCTTC. Residues: CASSSQGVPGDEQFF.

This chain links TRBV5-1 with TRBJ1-2; TRBD1 agrees at 8 bases. The CDR3 is 17 amino acids. Per the germline V gene, CDR1 is SGHRS and CDR2 is YFSETQ. J lost 8 bases, V lost 0 bases, and 15 bases had no gene match. The CDR3 DNA reads TGCGCCAGCAGCTTGGCCTTAAATGGACAGGGCCTTCGCGGCTACACCTTC. Protein: CASSLALNGQGLRGYTF.

This chain's CDR3 is CAGRQGAVATNEKLFF. The CDR3 DNA follows: TGTGCCGGTCGACAGGGGGCTGTGGCAACTAATGAAAAACTGTTTTTT. The chain combines TRBV30 with TRBJ1-4; 10 positions match TRBD1. Germline-derived CDR1 and CDR2 are GTSNPN and SVGIG (reference sequence). The CDR3 has 16 residues. V trimming: 8 bases; J trimming: 0 bases; junction bases outside the gene matches: 9.

This chain links TRBV21-1 with TRBJ1-3. TRBV21-1 represents a pseudogene. The CDR3 has 15 amino acids. The CDR3 bases are TGTGCCAGCAGCAAAAAAGGGAGCTCTGGAAACACCATATATTTT. This sequence encodes CASSKKGSSGNTIYF.

The rearrangement uses TRBV4-1 and TRBJ2-2; D ambiguous. Trimming left V 4 bases short and J 4 bases short, with 13 bases between. This CDR3 spans 15 amino acids. Germline V gives CDR1 MGHRA, CDR2 YSYEKL. The CDR3 DNA follows: TGCGCCAGCAGCCTCCTCCTATCGCTCACCGGGGAGCTGTTTTTT. It is translated as CASSLLLSLTGELFF.

The chain uses TRBV5-5 and TRBJ2-5; a weak D match, TRBD2 (6 bases). V was clipped by 0 bases and J by 5 bases, with 20 bases between them. The CDR3 covers 17 residues. The V gene's germline CDR1 is SGHKS and CDR2 YYEKEE (reference sequence). CDR3 sequence reads: CASSLGLFAGRLETQYF. In nucleotides, the CDR3 is TGTGCCAGCAGCTTGGGTCTATTCGCGGGGCGTCTGGAGACCCAGTACTTC.

This CDR3 is CASSPRTSYEQYF. The CDR3 DNA reads TGTGCCAGCAGCCCTCGGACTAGTTACGAGCAGTACTTC. V is TRBV9 and J is TRBJ2-7; 7 bases map to TRBD2. V lost 4 bases to trimming and J lost 4 bases; unmatched junction nucleotides: 5. This CDR3 contains 13 residues. Per the germline V gene, CDR1 is SGDLS and CDR2 is YYNGEE.

The sample holds a few counts of this clone. The V and J genes are TRBV5-4 and TRBJ2-5; D not certain. V shed 1 base and J shed 2 bases, with 9 bases lying between them. The CDR3 sequence is 14 residues long. The germline V gene has CDR1 SGHNT and CDR2 YYREEE (reference sequence). This CDR3 is CASSLKAGQETQYF. Here the CDR3 DNA reads TGTGCCAGCAGCTTGAAGGCAGGACAAGAGACCCAGTACTTC. Full variable domain (rest looked up from reference TRBV5-4 and TRBJ2-5): ETGVTQSPTHLIKTRGQQVTLRCSSQSGHNTVSWYQQALGQGPQFIFQYYREEENGRGNFPPRFSGLQFPNYSSELNVNALELDDSALYLCASSLKAGQETQYFGPGTRLLVL.

This chain uses TRBV15 with TRBJ1-5; D unresolved. CDR1 is LNHNV and CDR2 is YYDKDF in the germline V gene (reference sequence). V lost 1 base, J lost 7 bases, and 14 bases lay in between. The CDR3 sequence is 15 residues long. The DNA of the CDR3 is TGTGCCACCAGCAGAGGGGAGAAAGCGCGACAGCCCCAGCATTTT. Its protein product is CATSRGEKARQPQHF.

For the CDR3, the DNA is TGTGCCAGCAGCCCCACCGGCAGGGGCCCTCCATTCTTT. Translating it yields CASSPTGRGPPFF. This chain connects TRBV7-2 to TRBJ1-1; D might be TRBD1 (6 bases). This CDR3 has 13 amino acids. Germline V gives CDR1 SGHTA, CDR2 FQGNSA. V was pared by 5 bases and J by 14 bases, with 21 bases between.